The next 2 T cell receptor beta chains were all read from a single sample in a study of shared clonotypes between healthy human individuals. Measured with immunoSEQ multiplex PCR; TCRdb has only the in-frame clones, and not every one. The sample has over a million clones; roughly 95% are singletons. Sequenced input: naive CD4+ T cells sorted from blood. This sample's subset: CD45RA+ positively selected. These receptors were taken from a man younger than 45 in good health.

This chain links TRBV5-6 with TRBJ1-5; D ambiguous. The length of the CDR3 is 14 residues. V lost 0 bases and J 6 bases, leaving 10 bases between the germline ends. CDR1 is SGHDT and CDR2 is YYEEEE in the germline V gene. CDR3 in DNA: TGTGCCAGCAGCTTGGCCAGTGCCGGTCAGCCCCAGCATTTT. Protein product: CASSLASAGQPQHF.

The V and J genes are TRBV11-3 and TRBJ2-1; no firm D call. The ends were cut back, 1 base at V and 6 bases at J, with 7 bases in the middle. The germline CDR1 and CDR2 sequences are SGHNT and YENEEA. The CDR3 has 13 amino acids. Written as DNA, the CDR3 is TGTGCCAGCAGCTTAGGATTCGGCAATGAGCAGTTCTTC. Translation: CASSLGFGNEQFF.